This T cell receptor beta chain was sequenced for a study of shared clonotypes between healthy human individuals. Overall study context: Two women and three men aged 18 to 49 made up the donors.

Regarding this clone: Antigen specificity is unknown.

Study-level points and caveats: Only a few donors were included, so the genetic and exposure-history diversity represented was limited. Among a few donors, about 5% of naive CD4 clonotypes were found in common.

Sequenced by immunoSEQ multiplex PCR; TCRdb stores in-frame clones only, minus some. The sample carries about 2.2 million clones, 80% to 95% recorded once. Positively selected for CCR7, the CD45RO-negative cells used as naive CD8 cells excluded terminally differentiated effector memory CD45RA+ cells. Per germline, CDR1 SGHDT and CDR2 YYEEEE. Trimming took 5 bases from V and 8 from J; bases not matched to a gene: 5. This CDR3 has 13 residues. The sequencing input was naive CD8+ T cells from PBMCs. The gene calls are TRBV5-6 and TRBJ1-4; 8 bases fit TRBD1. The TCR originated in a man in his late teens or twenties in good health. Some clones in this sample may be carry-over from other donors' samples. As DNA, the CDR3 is TGTGCCAGCAGGGACAGGGTGAGAGAAAAACTGTTTTTT. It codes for CASRDRVREKLFF. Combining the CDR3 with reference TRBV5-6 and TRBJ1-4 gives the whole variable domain DAGVTQSPTHLIKTRGQQVTLRCSPKSGHDTVSWYQQALGQGPQFIFQYYEEEERQRGNFPDRFSGHQFPNYSSELNVNALLLGDSALYLCASRDRVREKLFFGSGTQLSVL.